One sample yielded the 18 T cell receptor beta chains listed below, sequenced in a study of T cells expressing NK-cell markers. TCRdb re-called the 5' RACE reads, yielding one record per CDR3 amino acid sequence without DNA. The listing contains almost 450,000 distinct CDR3 sequences. The specimen sequenced was blood T cells: a sorted CD56 or NKG2C T cell subset, CD4+ or CD8+ T cells, or bulk PBMC T cells (not recorded which). The receptor source for this set is a woman between 18 and 75 years old in good health.

The chain carries TRBV6-2 or TRBV6-3 and TRBJ2-7; the TCRdb call, TRBD2, lacks DNA for checking. This CDR3 contains 13 residues. CDR1 and CDR2 from the germline V gene are MNHEY and SVGEGT. CDR3 in amino acids: CASSWVGGYEQYF.

The rearrangement joins TRBV19 to TRBJ2-1; there is no DNA to check the TCRdb D call of TRBD2. The CDR3 spans 17 residues. Germline V gene lookup returns CDR1 LNHDA and CDR2 SQIVND (reference sequence). Here the CDR3 reads CASSIGRTSGTHSEQFF.

The chain links TRBV28 to TRBJ1-1; without DNA, the TCRdb call of TRBD1 cannot be checked. Germline CDR1 reads MDHEN; CDR2 reads SYDVKM. The CDR3 runs to 16 residues. CDR3 loop: CASSLVPGQGGTEAFF.

V and J are TRBV7-8 and TRBJ2-1; TCRdb returns TRBD2, unconfirmable since there is no DNA. The CDR3 has 15 amino acids. Germline V CDR1 and CDR2: SGHVS, FQNEAQ. CDR3: CASTFRAGGDNEQFF.

The J gene is TRBJ2-4, the V gene TRBV12-3 or TRBV12-4; TCRdb reports TRBD1, a call that lacks DNA to check it against. The CDR3 runs 16 residues. The chain's CDR3 is CASGAGTGVYKNIQYF.

The chain recombines TRBV12-3 or TRBV12-4 with TRBJ1-2; TCRdb reports TRBD1, a call that lacks DNA to check it against. This CDR3 has 13 amino acids. The CDR3: CASSNPGNYGYTF.

The rearrangement joins TRBV6-4 to TRBJ2-2; TCRdb outputs TRBD1, but without DNA this stays unchecked. Germline V gene data show CDR1 as MRHNA and CDR2 as SNTAGT. The CDR3 has 15 amino acids. CDR3 in amino acids: CASSDSGGKAGELFF.

This chain connects TRBV5-8 to TRBJ2-3. Per germline, CDR1 SGHTS and CDR2 YDEGEE. CDR3 length: 15 amino acids. The CDR3 is CASSLGRKGTDTQYF.

V is TRBV20-1 and J is TRBJ2-2; TCRdb's D call, TRBD1, is unchecked because there is no DNA. Germline-derived CDR1 and CDR2 are DFQATT and SNEGSKA (reference sequence). This CDR3 is built from 15 residues. The CDR3 reads CSASRQGANTGELFF.

The V gene is TRBV12-3 or TRBV12-4, the J gene TRBJ2-7; TCRdb picks TRBD2, but there is no DNA to check that call. The CDR3 runs to 15 residues. The CDR3 protein is CASGGGLAGPNEQYF.

The genes are TRBV7-9 and TRBJ1-2; TCRdb's D call of TRBD1 is untestable without DNA. Germline CDR1 reads SEHNR; CDR2 reads FQNEAQ (reference sequence). The CDR3 runs to 14 residues. CDR3 amino acids: CASRPPGQNYGYTF.

The V and J genes are TRBV10-3 and TRBJ1-5. CDR3 length: 13 amino acids. CDR1 and CDR2 from the germline V gene are ENHRY and SYGVKD. The CDR3 reads CAISDRVNQPQHF.

This chain links TRBV15 with TRBJ2-2. The CDR3 extends over 13 amino acids. Per germline, CDR1 LNHNV and CDR2 YYDKDF (reference sequence). The CDR3 sequence is CATSREGTGELFF.

The gene calls are TRBV5-5 and TRBJ2-4; TCRdb's D gene call, TRBD2, goes unchecked for lack of DNA. The CDR3 has 16 residues. Germline assignment: CDR1 SGHKS and CDR2 YYEKEE (reference sequence). The CDR3 protein is CASSLRPLEVGNIQYF. Combining the CDR3 with reference TRBV5-5 and TRBJ2-4 gives the whole variable domain DAGVTQSPTHLIKTRGQQVTLRCSPISGHKSVSWYQQVLGQGPQFIFQYYEKEERGRGNFPDRFSARQFPNYSSELNVNALLLGDSALYLCASSLRPLEVGNIQYFGAGTRLSVL.

The chain links TRBV6-1 to TRBJ2-7; the TCRdb call, TRBD1, lacks DNA for checking. CDR3 length: 16 residues. The germline V gene encodes CDR1 MNHNS and CDR2 SASEGT. The chain's CDR3 is CASSVGSGTASYEQYF.

This sequence joins TRBV12-3 or TRBV12-4 and TRBJ1-6; the D call of TRBD1 rests on TCRdb alone, since no DNA is present to check it. This CDR3 contains 15 residues. This CDR3 is CASTLSGQGNSPLHF.

The gene calls are TRBV28 and TRBJ2-7; TCRdb indicates TRBD2, and absent DNA this call remains unverified. The CDR3 length is 15 residues. The germline V gene encodes CDR1 MDHEN and CDR2 SYDVKM. CDR3 loop: CASSFRGSTSYEQYF.

The chain couples TRBV7-3 to TRBJ2-2; the TCRdb call, TRBD1, lacks DNA for checking. The CDR3 extends over 17 amino acids. Germline V gene data show CDR1 as SGHTA and CDR2 as FQGTGA. CDR3 sequence reads: CASSLTVGTGVTGELFF. The full variable domain, its missing parts supplied by reference TRBV7-3 and TRBJ2-2, is GAGVSQTPSNKVTEKGKYVELRCDPISGHTALYWYRQSLGQGPEFLIYFQGTGAADDSGLPNDRFFAVRPEGSVSTLKIQRTERGDSAVYLCASSLTVGTGVTGELFFGEGSRLTVL.